Detailed here is one T cell receptor (beta chain). The authors ran a second PCR of about 7 to 11 cycles using a sample-barcoded 5' primer and a J-beta primer mix. TCRdb reprocessed the 5' RACE reads via MiXCR and lists one record per CDR3 protein. The sample yields roughly 800,000 distinct CDR3 sequences, approximately 25% seen once. This record comes from a study of blood T cells in healthy people across ages. This CDR3 has 14 amino acids. Trimming left V 7 bases short and J 0 bases short, with 10 bases between. These data also featured in a second study, about T cells of mothers and their children.

The chain uses TRBV12-3 or TRBV12-4 and TRBJ1-5, with unresolved D. The source material was blood. This clonotype originated in a boy between 10 and 17 years old in good health. CDR3 sequence reads: CASTTGNSNQPQHF. The DNA for the CDR3 is TGTGCCAGCACCACGGGTAATAGCAATCAGCCCCAGCATTTT.